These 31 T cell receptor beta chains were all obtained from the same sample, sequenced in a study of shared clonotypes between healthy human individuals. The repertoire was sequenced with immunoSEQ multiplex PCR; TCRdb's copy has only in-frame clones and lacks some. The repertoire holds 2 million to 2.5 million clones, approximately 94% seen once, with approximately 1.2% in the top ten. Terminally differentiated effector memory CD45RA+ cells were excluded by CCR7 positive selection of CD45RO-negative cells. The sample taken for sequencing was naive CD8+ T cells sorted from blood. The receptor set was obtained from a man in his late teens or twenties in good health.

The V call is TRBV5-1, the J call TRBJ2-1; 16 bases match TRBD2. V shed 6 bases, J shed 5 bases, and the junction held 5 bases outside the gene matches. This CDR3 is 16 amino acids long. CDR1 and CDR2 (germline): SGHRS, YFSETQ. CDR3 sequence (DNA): TGCGCCAGCACACTGGGACTAGCGGGAGGGGACAATGAGCAGTTCTTC. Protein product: CASTLGLAGGDNEQFF. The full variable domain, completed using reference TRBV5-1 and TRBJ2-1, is KAGVTQTPRYLIKTRGQQVTLSCSPISGHRSVSWYQQTPGQGLQFLFEYFSETQRNKGNFPGRFSGRQFSNSRSEMNVSTLELGDSALYLCASTLGLAGGDNEQFFGPGTRLTVL.

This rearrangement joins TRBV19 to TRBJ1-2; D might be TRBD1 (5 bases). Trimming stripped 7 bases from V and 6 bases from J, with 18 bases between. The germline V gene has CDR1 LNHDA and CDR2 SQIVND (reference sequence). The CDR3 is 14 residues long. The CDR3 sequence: CASTPWGRADGYTF. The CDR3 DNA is TGTGCCAGTACGCCCTGGGGCAGGGCGGATGGCTACACCTTC.

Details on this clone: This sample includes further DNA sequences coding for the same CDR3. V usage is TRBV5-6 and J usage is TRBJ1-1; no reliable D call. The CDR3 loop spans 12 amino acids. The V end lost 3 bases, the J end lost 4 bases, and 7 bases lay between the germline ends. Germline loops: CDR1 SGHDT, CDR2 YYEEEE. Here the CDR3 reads CASSWAGTEAFF. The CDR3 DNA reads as TGTGCCAGCAGCTGGGCGGGCACTGAAGCTTTCTTT.

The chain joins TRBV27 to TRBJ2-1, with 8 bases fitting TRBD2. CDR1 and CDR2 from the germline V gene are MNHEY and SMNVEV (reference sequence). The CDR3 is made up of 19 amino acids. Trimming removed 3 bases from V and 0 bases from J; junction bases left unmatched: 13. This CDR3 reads CASSFLSVQRGSSYNEQFF. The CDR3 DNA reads TGTGCCAGCAGTTTTCTGTCCGTCCAGCGGGGGAGCTCCTACAATGAGCAGTTCTTC.

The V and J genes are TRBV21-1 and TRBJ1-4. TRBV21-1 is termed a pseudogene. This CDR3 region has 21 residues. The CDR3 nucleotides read TGTGCCAGCAGCAAAGGGGAAGGGAAGTCCAAAAACCTTCCAACTAATGAAAAACTGTTTTTT. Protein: CASSKGEGKSKNLPTNEKLFF.

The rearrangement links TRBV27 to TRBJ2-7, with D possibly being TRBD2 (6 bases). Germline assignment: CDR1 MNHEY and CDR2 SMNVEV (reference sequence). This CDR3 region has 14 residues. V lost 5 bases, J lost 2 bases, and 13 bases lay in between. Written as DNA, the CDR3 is TGTGCCAGCAGTAAACTAGCCCTCGCCTACGAGCAGTACTTC. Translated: CASSKLALAYEQYF.

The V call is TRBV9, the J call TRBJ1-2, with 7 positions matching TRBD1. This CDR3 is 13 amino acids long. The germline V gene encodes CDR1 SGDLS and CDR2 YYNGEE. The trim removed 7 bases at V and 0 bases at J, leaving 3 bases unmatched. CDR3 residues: CASGTAPNYGYTF. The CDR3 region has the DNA TGTGCCAGCGGGACAGCGCCTAACTATGGCTACACCTTC.

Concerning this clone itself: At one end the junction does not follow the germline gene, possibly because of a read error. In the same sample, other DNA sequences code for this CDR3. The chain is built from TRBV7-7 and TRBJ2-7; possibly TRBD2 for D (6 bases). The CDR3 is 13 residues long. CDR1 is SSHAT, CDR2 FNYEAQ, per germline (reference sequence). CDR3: CASSLAAGYEQYF. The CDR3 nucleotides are TGTGCTAGCAGCTTAGCGGCAGGCTACGAGCAGTACTTC.

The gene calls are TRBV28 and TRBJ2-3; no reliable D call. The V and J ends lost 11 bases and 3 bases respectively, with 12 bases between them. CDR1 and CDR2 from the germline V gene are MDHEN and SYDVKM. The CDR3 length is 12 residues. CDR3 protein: CARRKGTDTQYF. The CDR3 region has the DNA TGTGCCCGAAGAAAGGGAACAGATACGCAGTATTTT.

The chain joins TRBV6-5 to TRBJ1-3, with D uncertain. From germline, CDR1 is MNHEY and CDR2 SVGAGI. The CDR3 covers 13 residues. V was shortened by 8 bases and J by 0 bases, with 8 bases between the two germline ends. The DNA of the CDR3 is TGTGCCAGCGAGTTGGACTCTGGAAACACCATATATTTT. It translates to CASELDSGNTIYF.

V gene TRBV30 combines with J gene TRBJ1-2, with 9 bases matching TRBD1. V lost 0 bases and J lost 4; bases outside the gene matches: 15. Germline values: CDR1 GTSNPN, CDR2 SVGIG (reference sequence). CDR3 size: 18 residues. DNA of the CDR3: TGTGCCTGGAGTGTACGGGGACTCGCGTGGGGACAGGGCTATGGCTACACCTTC. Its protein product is CAWSVRGLAWGQGYGYTF. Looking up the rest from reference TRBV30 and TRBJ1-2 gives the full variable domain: SQTIHQWPATLVQPVGSPLSLECTVEGTSNPNLYWYRQAAGRGLQLLFYSVGIGQISSEVPQNLSASRPQDRQFILSSKKLLLSDSGFYLCAWSVRGLAWGQGYGYTFGSGTRLTVV.

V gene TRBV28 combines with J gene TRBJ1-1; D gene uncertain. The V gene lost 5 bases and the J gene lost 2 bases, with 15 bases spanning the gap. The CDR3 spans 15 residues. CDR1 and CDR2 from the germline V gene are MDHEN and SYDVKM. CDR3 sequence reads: CASSPWQESNTEAFF. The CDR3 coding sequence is TGTGCCAGCAGTCCCTGGCAGGAGTCTAACACTGAAGCTTTCTTT.

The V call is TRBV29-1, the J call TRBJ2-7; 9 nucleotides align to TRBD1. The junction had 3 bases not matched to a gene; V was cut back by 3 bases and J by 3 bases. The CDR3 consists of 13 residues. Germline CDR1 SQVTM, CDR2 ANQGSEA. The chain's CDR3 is CSVDDRGGYEQYF. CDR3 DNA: TGCAGCGTTGATGACAGGGGGGGCTACGAGCAGTACTTC.

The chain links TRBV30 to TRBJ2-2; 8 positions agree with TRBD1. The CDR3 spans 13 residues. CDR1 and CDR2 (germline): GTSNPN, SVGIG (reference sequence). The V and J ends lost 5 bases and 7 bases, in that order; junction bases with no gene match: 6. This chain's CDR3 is CAWWQGAGGELFF. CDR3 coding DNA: TGTGCCTGGTGGCAGGGGGCTGGCGGGGAGCTGTTTTTT.

In nucleotides, the CDR3 is TGTGCCAGCAGCGGACTGACAGGGGTCGGGGAGCTGTTTTTT. Translation gives CASSGLTGVGELFF. The chain uses TRBV11-2 and TRBJ2-2, with 8 bases matching TRBD1. Germline-derived CDR1 and CDR2 are SGHAT and FQNNGV. The trim removed 5 bases at V and 7 bases at J, leaving 6 bases unmatched. This CDR3 is built from 14 residues.

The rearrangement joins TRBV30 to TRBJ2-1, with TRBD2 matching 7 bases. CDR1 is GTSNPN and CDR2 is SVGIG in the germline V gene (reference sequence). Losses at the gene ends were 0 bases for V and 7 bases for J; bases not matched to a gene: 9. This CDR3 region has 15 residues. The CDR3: CAWSVVGGPGNEQFF. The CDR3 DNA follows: TGTGCCTGGAGTGTTGTGGGAGGGCCGGGGAATGAGCAGTTCTTC.

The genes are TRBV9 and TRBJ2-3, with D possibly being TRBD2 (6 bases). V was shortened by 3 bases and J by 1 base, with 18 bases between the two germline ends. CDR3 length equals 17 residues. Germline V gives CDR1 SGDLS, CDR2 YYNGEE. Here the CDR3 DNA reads TGTGCCAGCAGCGGTCGACACGAAGGAGGGGGCACAGATACGCAGTATTTT. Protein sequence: CASSGRHEGGGTDTQYF.

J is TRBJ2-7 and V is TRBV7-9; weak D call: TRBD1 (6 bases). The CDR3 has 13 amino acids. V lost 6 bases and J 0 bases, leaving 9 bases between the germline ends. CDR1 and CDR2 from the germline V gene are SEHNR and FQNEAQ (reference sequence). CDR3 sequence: CASRSDSSYEQYF. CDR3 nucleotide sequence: TGTGCCAGCAGGTCGGACAGCTCCTACGAGCAGTACTTC.

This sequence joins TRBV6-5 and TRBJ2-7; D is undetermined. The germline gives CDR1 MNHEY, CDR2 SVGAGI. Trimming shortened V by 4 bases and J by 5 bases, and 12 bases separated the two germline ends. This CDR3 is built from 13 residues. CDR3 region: CASSSNSGDEQYF. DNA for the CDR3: TGTGCCAGCAGTTCGAATTCAGGAGACGAGCAGTACTTC.

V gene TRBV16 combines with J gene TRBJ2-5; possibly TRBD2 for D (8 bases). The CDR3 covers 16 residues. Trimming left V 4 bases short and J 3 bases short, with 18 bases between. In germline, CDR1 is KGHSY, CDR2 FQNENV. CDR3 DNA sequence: TGTGCCAGCAGCCTCCCGGGAGGGACAGTGGAAGAGACCCAGTACTTC. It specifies CASSLPGGTVEETQYF.

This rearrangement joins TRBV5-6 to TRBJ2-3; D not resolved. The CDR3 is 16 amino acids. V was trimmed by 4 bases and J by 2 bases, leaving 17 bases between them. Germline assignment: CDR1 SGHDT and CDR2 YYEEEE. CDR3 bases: TGTGCCAGCAGCCCCCGTCTAGGTAGTGTCACAGATACGCAGTATTTT. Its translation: CASSPRLGSVTDTQYF.

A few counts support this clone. CDR3 in amino acids: CASSFTSYEQYF. DNA for the CDR3: TGTGCCAGCAGCTTTACCTCCTACGAGCAGTACTTC. The chain recombines TRBV5-4 with TRBJ2-7; no clear D. The V end lost 2 bases, the J end lost 0 bases, and 3 bases lay between the germline ends. The CDR3 totals 12 residues. Germline CDR1 reads SGHNT; CDR2 reads YYREEE (reference sequence).

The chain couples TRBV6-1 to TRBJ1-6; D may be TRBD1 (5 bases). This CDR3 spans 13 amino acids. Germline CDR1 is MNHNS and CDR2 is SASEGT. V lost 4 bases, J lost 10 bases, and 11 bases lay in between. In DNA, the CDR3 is TGTGCCAGCAGTGTTACAGGTAGGTCACCCCTCCACTTT. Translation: CASSVTGRSPLHF.

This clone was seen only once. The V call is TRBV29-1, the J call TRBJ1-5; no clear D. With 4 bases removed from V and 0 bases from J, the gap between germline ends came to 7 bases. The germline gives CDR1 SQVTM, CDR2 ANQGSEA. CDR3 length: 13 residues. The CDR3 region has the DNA TGCAGCGTTGCCGTTGATAGCAATCAGCCCCAGCATTTT. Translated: CSVAVDSNQPQHF. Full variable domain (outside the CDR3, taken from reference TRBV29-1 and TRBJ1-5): SAVISQKPSRDICQRGTSLTIQCQVDSQVTMMFWYRQQPGQSLTLIATANQGSEATYESGFVIDKFPISRPNLTFSTLTVSNMSPEDSSIYLCSVAVDSNQPQHFGDGTRLSIL.

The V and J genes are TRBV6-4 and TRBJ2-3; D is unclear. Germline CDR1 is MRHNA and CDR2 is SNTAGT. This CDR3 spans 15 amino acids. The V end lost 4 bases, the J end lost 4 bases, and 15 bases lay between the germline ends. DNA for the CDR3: TGTGCCAGCAGTGTGATCACAATCGGCCCAGATACGCAGTATTTT. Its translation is CASSVITIGPDTQYF.

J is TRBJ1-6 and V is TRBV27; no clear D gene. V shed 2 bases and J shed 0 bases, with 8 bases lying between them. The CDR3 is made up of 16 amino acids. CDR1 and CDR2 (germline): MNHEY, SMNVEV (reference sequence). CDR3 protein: CASSLRNPSYNSPLHF. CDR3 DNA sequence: TGTGCCAGCAGTTTACGGAATCCCTCCTATAATTCACCCCTCCACTTT.

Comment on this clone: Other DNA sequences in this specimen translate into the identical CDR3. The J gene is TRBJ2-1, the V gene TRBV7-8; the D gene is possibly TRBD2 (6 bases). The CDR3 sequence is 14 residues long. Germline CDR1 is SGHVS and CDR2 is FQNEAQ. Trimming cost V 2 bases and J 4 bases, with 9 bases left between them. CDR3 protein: CASSLPAGYNEQFF. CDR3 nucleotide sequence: TGTGCCAGCAGCTTACCTGCGGGGTACAATGAGCAGTTCTTC.

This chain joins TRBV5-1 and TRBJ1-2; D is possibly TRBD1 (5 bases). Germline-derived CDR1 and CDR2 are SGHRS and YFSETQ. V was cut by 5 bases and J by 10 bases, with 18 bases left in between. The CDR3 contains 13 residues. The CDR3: CASSRTGTEVYTF. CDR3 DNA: TGCGCCAGCAGTCGAACCGGGACGGAAGTCTACACCTTC. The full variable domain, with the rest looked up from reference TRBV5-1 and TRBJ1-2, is KAGVTQTPRYLIKTRGQQVTLSCSPISGHRSVSWYQQTPGQGLQFLFEYFSETQRNKGNFPGRFSGRQFSNSRSEMNVSTLELGDSALYLCASSRTGTEVYTFGSGTRLTVV.

Written as DNA, the CDR3 is TGTGCCAGTAGTAAAGTAGCGGGTATGGCAGATACGCAGTATTTT. Encoded protein: CASSKVAGMADTQYF. The V gene is TRBV19, the J gene TRBJ2-3; 7 nucleotides align to TRBD2. Unmatched junction bases numbered 8, after V lost 4 bases and J lost 4 bases. CDR3 length: 15 amino acids. In germline, CDR1 is LNHDA, CDR2 SQIVND (reference sequence).

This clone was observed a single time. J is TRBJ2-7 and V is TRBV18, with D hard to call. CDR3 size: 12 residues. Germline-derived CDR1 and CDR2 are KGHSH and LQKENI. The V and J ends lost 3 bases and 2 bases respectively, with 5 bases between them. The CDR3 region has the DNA TGTGCCAGCTCACCGGACGCCTACGAGCAGTACTTC. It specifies CASSPDAYEQYF.

The CDR3: CASSYATTDTQYF. The CDR3 DNA reads TGTGCCAGCAGTTATGCAACGACAGATACGCAGTATTTT. The genes are TRBV6-6 and TRBJ2-3, with no clear D. CDR1 is MNHNY, CDR2 SVGAGI, per germline (reference sequence). The CDR3 totals 13 residues. Trimming left V 3 bases short and J 3 bases short, with 7 bases between.